The present TCR beta chain was sequenced within a study of graft-versus-host responses after intestinal transplantation. About the study: Every recipient had anti-thymocyte globulin induction and 3 to 4 years of tacrolimus plus steroids.

Using immunoSEQ multiplex PCR, the repertoire was profiled, and TCRdb retains in-frame clones only, with some absent. The sample carries about 59,000 clones, about 94% recorded once. Concerning this clone: The antigen is unknown.

CDR1 and CDR2 (germline): SEHNR, FQNEAQ (reference sequence). The CDR3 covers 14 residues. V lost 0 bases to trimming and J lost 2 bases, with 6 bases between them. The clonotype originates from a human donor who was the organ donor for an intestinal transplant. The rearrangement uses TRBV7-9 and TRBJ2-3; either TRBD1 or TRBD2 may fit D (5 bases each). Source: unstimulated CD4+ T cells sorted from spleen or lymph node cells, taken before transplant. CDR3 nucleotides: TGTGCCAGCAGCTTAGCCGGGGCCACAGATACGCAGTATTTT. It yields the protein CASSLAGATDTQYF.